The text below deals with one T cell receptor (beta chain). The antigen remains undetermined. TCRdb processed the 5' RACE reads anew with MiXCR; each CDR3 protein has one entry. The sample shows more than 80,000 distinct CDR3 sequences, over 10% of them seen only once. The sample belongs to a study of T-cell memory formation after mild COVID-19. The wider study: The two donors had largely donor-specific TCR clusters. Study findings and constraints: Several responding clones turned up in pre-infection memory, indicating that cross-reactive memory may have taken part. Clones shrinking from day 15 to 85 showed even CD4/CD8 mixes; later expanders tilted CD4+. Contracting CD4+ clones lay largely in CM and EM, with CD8+ ones residing in EMRA.

The CDR3 is 12 residues long. With 6 bases removed from V and 4 bases from J, the gap between germline ends came to 7 bases. CDR1 and CDR2 (germline): ENHRY, SYGVKD. This clonotype originated in an adult woman who had mild COVID-19 (a few samples of this study predate the infection). Cell type and time point are not known. The sample consisted of PBMCs or a T cell subset sorted from them (not recorded which). This chain uses TRBV10-3 with TRBJ1-3, with D hard to call. This CDR3 is CAISAQGNTIYF. The CDR3 DNA reads as TGTGCCATCAGCGCACAGGGAAACACCATATATTTT.